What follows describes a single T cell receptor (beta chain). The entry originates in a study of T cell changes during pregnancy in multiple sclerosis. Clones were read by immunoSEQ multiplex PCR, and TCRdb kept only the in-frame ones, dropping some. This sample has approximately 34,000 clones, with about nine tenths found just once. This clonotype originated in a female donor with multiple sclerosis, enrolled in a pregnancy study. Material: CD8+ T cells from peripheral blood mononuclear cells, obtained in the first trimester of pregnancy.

In nucleotides, the CDR3 is TGTGCCAGCAGCCCGACTAGCGGGACCCCCACAGATACGCAGTATTTT. Translated: CASSPTSGTPTDTQYF. The chain combines TRBV7-9 with TRBJ2-3, with 11 bases lining up with TRBD2. The CDR3 consists of 16 residues. In germline, CDR1 is SEHNR, CDR2 FQNEAQ (reference sequence). The V and J ends lost 5 bases and 2 bases, in that order; junction bases with no gene match: 6.